This T cell receptor beta chain appears in the sequencing data of a study of somatic mutations in cytotoxic T cells in rheumatoid arthritis (dated 2017 in TCRdb). At the level of the whole study: Peripheral blood (around 28 ml EDTA) was collected from patients immediately after diagnosis and before any treatment began. In newly diagnosed rheumatoid arthritis without treatment, the study examined if expanded CD8+ T-cell clones harbor somatic mutations, relying on TCRB deep sequencing to characterize clonality. TCRB deep sequencing was performed for some 65 rheumatoid arthritis patients and approximately 20 healthy controls. A FACSAria II or Sony SH800 was used to flow-sort some V beta antibody-stained T-cell populations at nearly 100% purity, and TCRB sequencing was also done on sorted V beta1+ cells. Median age was essentially the same in the patient group and the control group.

This clone was counted a single time. The antigen it recognizes is unknown. No much larger clone exists at a distance of one base, and base qualities are not known. V is clipped by 5 bases and J by 7 bases, and the sequence between their germline boundaries is 18 bases long. Looking up the germline V gene yields CDR1 SQVTM and CDR2 ANQGSEA. The cysteine opens and the phenylalanine closes a CDR3 of 14 amino acids. The CDR3 DNA has 42 bases and is translated from base 1. Positive magnetic bead selection on an AutoMACS was used to isolate CD4+ and CD8+ cells, with flow cytometry used to check purity. Initial screening for clonal expansions relied on flow cytometry with a TCR V beta antibody panel, after which sorted CD8+ fractions underwent TCRB deep sequencing for characterization. Isolation of peripheral blood mononuclear cells was done through Ficoll-Paque PLUS density gradient separation. DNA was extracted from CD4-enriched, CD8-enriched or PBMC samples with Nucleospin Tissue or Tissue XS kits and quantified with a Qubit 2.0 fluorometer.

Sequencing of TCRB CDR3 was done on genomic DNA with the immunoSEQ assay. The study's processing was this. Patient CD8+ clones larger than 1% were compared against published virus-specific TCRB sequences, and only a few matched. Analyses were restricted to productive TCRB rearrangements. A clone was defined by a unique TCRB CDR3 sequence, and clonality was computed as a productive clonality index based on Shannon entropy. The template counts of each clone relative to the total templates per sample were used to calculate repertoire overlap between two samples. V-gene usage from TCRB sequencing and V-gene usage measured by flow cytometry were correlated (Spearman r of 0.61). What TCRdb holds here is the immuneACCESS table cut down to in-frame rearrangements. Part of the clones is not present; checked against another copy, under half of the missing clones reflect an unresolved V gene, and the others are unexplained. The D gene and trimming were derived from the DNA, and the V and J assignments and clone size from that table. This sample comprises 20,000 to 25,000 clones, 65% to 85% of them detected only once. The ten largest clones capture roughly 3.8% of the sample.

The study at large found these results: CD8+ T-cell clonality did not differ significantly between rheumatoid arthritis patients and age-matched healthy controls. The slight underrepresentation of TRBV07 in patients was not corrected for multiple comparisons. CD8+ clonality increased with age in patients (Spearman r of about 0.5) but not in healthy controls. In about an eighth of the 65 patients, more than 20% of CD8+ cells belonged to the largest CD8+ clone, while several identical CD8+ TCRB sequences were shared between blood and synovial fluid. Viral specificity could not be ruled out by absence from virus-specific databases, and the antigen targets of the expanded CD8+ clones remained unknown.

This sequence uses TRBV29-1 and TRBJ2-4, with a tentative D call of TRBD1 or TRBD2, each matching 5 bases. The sample taken for sequencing was CD8+ T cells sorted from blood. The receptor was isolated from an adult with rheumatoid arthritis. The nucleotides are TGCAGCGTTTCTCCCCTACAAGAGGGGAACATTCAGTACTTC. This sequence encodes CSVSPLQEGNIQYF.